The 12 T cell receptor beta chains listed next were all sequenced from one sample in a study of T cell repertoires in cytomegalovirus infection. A single record per CDR3 protein comes from TCRdb applying MiXCR to the reads. The sample yields under 350,000 distinct CDR3 sequences, roughly 21% seen once. These receptors have no identified antigens. Specimen: cultured PBMCs, collected from culture after CMV antigen stimulation. The receptors stem from a human donor in good health (CMV status not recorded). Some clones in this sample may be carry-over from other donors' samples.

This clonotype was counted only a few times. The chain is built from TRBV7-6 and TRBJ2-3; 10 bases agree with TRBD2. J lost 2 bases, V lost 5 bases, and 7 bases had no gene match. Germline-derived CDR1 and CDR2 are SGHVS and FNYEAQ. CDR3 length: 16 residues. For the CDR3, the DNA is TGTGCCAGCAGCGGGGGACTAGCGTATATCACAGATACGCAGTATTTT. Protein sequence: CASSGGLAYITDTQYF.

This clonotype was detected a few times. J is TRBJ2-3 and V is TRBV6-5; 8 nucleotides match TRBD2. Germline V gene data show CDR1 as MNHEY and CDR2 as SVGAGI. With V trimmed by 3 bases and J by 1 base, 3 bases remained unmatched. The CDR3 contains 15 residues. CDR3 sequence: CASSYILAGTDTQYF. CDR3 bases: TGTGCCAGCAGTTATATACTAGCGGGCACAGATACGCAGTATTTT.

V is TRBV7-2 and J is TRBJ1-5; the D is unclear. V shed 1 base and J shed 9 bases, with 16 bases lying between them. Germline V gives CDR1 SGHTA, CDR2 FQGNSA. The CDR3 sequence is 15 residues long. The CDR3 is CASSLDGTSSVPQHF. CDR3 DNA: TGTGCCAGCAGCTTAGATGGCACCTCAAGTGTGCCCCAGCATTTT. Combining the CDR3 with reference TRBV7-2 and TRBJ1-5 gives the whole variable domain GAGVSQSPSNKVTEKGKDVELRCDPISGHTALYWYRQSLGQGLEFLIYFQGNSAPDKSGLPSDRFSAERTGGSVSTLTIQRTQQEDSAVYLCASSLDGTSSVPQHFGDGTRLSIL.

The chain recombines TRBV11-2 with TRBJ1-4; unclear D gene. This CDR3 is built from 14 residues. Germline V gene sequence: CDR1 SGHAT, CDR2 FQNNGV. Trimming pared 4 bases from V and 7 bases from J, leaving 13 bases between. The CDR3 protein is CASSYNIASEKLFF. In DNA form, the CDR3 reads TGTGCCAGCAGCTACAATATTGCTAGTGAAAAACTGTTTTTT.

This clonotype has at least ten counts. The genes are TRBV5-6 and TRBJ1-2; D perhaps matches TRBD1 (6 bases). CDR3 length: 14 residues. Trimming took off 6 bases at V and 4 bases at J, with 16 bases between the two ends. From germline, CDR1 is SGHDT and CDR2 YYEEEE. CDR3 sequence (DNA): TGTGCCAGCATCGAAACCGGGACACGCTATGGCTACACCTTC. Translation gives CASIETGTRYGYTF.

CDR3: CASRAAPNEKLFF. Here the CDR3 DNA reads TGCGCCAGCAGGGCGGCTCCTAATGAAAAACTGTTTTTT. The chain links TRBV10-2 to TRBJ1-4; D remains ambiguous. The ends were cut back, 6 bases at V and 3 bases at J, with 8 bases in the middle. Germline V gives CDR1 WSHSY, CDR2 SAAADI. The CDR3 extends over 13 amino acids.

This chain links TRBV7-4 with TRBJ2-1; 12 bases agree with TRBD2. Germline V gene sequence: CDR1 SGHVT, CDR2 SQSDAQ. V shed 3 bases and J 4 bases; nucleotides not matched to a gene: 19. The CDR3 contains 21 residues. CDR3 region: CASSFNGGTPGLAGKYNEQFF. The CDR3 coding sequence is TGTGCCAGCAGCTTTAATGGGGGGACTCCGGGACTAGCGGGCAAATACAATGAGCAGTTCTTC.

This clonotype has more than one count but fewer than ten. The chain links TRBV7-2 to TRBJ2-7; D is perhaps TRBD2 (6 bases). The CDR3 length is 15 residues. V gave up 5 bases and J gave up 0 bases, with 14 bases separating them. The germline V gene has CDR1 SGHTA and CDR2 FQGNSA. The CDR3 DNA reads TGTGCCAGCAGCCCCCTTAGCGGCCTCTCCTACGAGCAGTACTTC. Translated, it gives CASSPLSGLSYEQYF.

This clonotype has just a few counts. This sequence joins TRBV19 and TRBJ2-7, with no clear D. V was pared by 3 bases and J by 2 bases, with 11 bases between. The CDR3 has 14 amino acids. Germline V CDR1 and CDR2: LNHDA, SQIVND (reference sequence). The CDR3, as DNA: TGTGCCAGTAGTATGGTGGTCCAAACCTACGAGCAGTACTTC. It codes for CASSMVVQTYEQYF.

Many counts were recorded for this clonotype. J is TRBJ2-7 and V is TRBV7-8, with TRBD2 matching 7 bases. The CDR3 consists of 14 residues. CDR1 and CDR2 from the germline V gene are SGHVS and FQNEAQ. The ends lost 5 bases at V and 3 bases at J; junction bases unmatched: 7. The CDR3: CASSPGSSGYEQYV. The CDR3 nucleotides read TGTGCCAGCAGCCCTGGGTCTAGCGGCTACGAGCAGTACGTC.

V and J are TRBV27 and TRBJ1-2, with TRBD1 matching 9 bases. CDR3 length equals 17 residues. The germline V gene encodes CDR1 MNHEY and CDR2 SMNVEV (reference sequence). J lost 0 bases, V lost 4 bases, and 9 bases had no gene match. CDR3 residues: CASSSGQGLETNYGYTF. CDR3 nucleotide sequence: TGTGCCAGCAGTTCGGGACAGGGCTTAGAAACTAACTATGGCTACACCTTC.

Only a few counts were recorded for this clonotype. This CDR3 is CATSPSGRDTGELFF. CDR3 DNA sequence: TGCGCCACCTCGCCTAGCGGGAGGGACACCGGGGAGCTGTTTTTT. V and J are TRBV5-1 and TRBJ2-2; 12 bases are a match to TRBD2. Germline CDR1 and CDR2: SGHRS and YFSETQ. There are 15 residues in the CDR3. Trimming took 9 bases from V and 3 from J; bases not matched to a gene: 6.